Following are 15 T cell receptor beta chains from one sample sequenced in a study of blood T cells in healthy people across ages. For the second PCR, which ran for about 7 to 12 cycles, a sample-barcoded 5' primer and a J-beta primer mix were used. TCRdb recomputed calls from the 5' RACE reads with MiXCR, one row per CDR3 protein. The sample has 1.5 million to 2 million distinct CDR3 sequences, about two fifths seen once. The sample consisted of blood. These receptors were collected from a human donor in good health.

CDR3 residues: CASRPGQGPYNEQFF. For the CDR3, the DNA is TGTGCCAGCAGACCGGGACAGGGCCCTTACAATGAGCAGTTCTTC. The chain links TRBV6-1 to TRBJ2-1; TRBD1 matches 9 bases. The J segment lost 4 bases and the V segment lost 6 bases, leaving 7 bases of the junction unmatched. This CDR3 region has 15 residues. From germline, CDR1 is MNHNS and CDR2 SASEGT.

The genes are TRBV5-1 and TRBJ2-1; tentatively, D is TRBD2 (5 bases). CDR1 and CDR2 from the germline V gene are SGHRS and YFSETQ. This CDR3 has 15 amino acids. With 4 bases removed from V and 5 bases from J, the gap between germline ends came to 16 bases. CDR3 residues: CASSPRTPEDNEQFF. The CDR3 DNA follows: TGCGCCAGCAGCCCACGGACCCCGGAGGACAATGAGCAGTTCTTC.

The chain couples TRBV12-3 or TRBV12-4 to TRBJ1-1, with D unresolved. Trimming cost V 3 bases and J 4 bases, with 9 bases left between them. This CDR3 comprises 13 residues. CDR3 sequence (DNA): TGTGCCAGCAGTTTGCAAATCGGCACTGAAGCTTTCTTT. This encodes CASSLQIGTEAFF.

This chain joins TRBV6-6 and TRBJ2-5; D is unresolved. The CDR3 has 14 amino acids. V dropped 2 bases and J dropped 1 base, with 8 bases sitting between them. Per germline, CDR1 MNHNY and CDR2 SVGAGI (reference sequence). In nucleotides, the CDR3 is TGTGCCAGCAGTTACATCAGCACCCAAGAGACCCAGTACTTC. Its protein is CASSYISTQETQYF.

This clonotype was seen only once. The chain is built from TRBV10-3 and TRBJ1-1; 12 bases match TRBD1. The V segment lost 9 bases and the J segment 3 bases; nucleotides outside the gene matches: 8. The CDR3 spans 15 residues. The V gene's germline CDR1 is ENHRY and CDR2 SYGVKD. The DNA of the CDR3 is TGTGCCATTGCCGGGACAGGGGGCTTAGACACTGAAGCTTTCTTT. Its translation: CAIAGTGGLDTEAFF.

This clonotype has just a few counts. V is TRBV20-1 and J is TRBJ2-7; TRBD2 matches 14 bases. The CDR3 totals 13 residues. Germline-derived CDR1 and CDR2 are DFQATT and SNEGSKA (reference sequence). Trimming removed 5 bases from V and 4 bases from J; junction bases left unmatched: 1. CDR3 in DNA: TGCAGTGCTGGGACTAGCGGGGGTTACGAGCAGTACTTC. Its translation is CSAGTSGGYEQYF.

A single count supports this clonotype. In nucleotides, the CDR3 is TGTGCCAGCAGTTCCTGGGACAGGATTATCTACGAGCAGTACTTC. Protein: CASSSWDRIIYEQYF. The chain is built from TRBV6-2 or TRBV6-3 and TRBJ2-5, with 8 bases fitting TRBD1. The J call may not be correct, given that the DNA end is closer to TRBJ2-7. The CDR3 is made up of 15 amino acids. Germline V lookup: CDR1 MNHEY, CDR2 SVGEGT.

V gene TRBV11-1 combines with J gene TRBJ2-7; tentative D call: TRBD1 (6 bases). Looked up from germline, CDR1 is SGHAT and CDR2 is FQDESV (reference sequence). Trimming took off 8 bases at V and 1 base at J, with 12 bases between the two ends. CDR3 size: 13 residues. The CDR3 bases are TGTGCCAGCGCTAGGGGGAAATCCTACGAGCAGTACTTC. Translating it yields CASARGKSYEQYF.

The CDR3 nucleotides are TGTGCCAGCAGAGGCAGACTAGCGGGGGTACAAGAGACCCAGTACTTC. The encoded protein is CASRGRLAGVQETQYF. V usage is TRBV7-8 and J usage is TRBJ2-5; 12 nucleotides line up with TRBD2. V dropped 6 bases and J dropped 2; count of bases not matched to a gene: 7. The CDR3 consists of 16 residues. The germline V gene encodes CDR1 SGHVS and CDR2 FQNEAQ.

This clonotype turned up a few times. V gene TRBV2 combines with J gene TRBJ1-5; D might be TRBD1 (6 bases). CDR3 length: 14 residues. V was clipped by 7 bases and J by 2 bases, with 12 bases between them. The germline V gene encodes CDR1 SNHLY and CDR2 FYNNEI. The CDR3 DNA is TGTGCCAGCACGGGGGCAACGGGCAATCAGCCCCAGCATTTT. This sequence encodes CASTGATGNQPQHF.

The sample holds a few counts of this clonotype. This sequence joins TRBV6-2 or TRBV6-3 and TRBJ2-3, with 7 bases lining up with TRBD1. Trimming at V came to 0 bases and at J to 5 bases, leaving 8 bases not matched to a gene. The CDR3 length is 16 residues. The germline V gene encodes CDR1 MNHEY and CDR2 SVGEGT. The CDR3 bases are TGTGCCAGCAGTTACTCGCCAGGGGGTTTCCGAGATACGCAGTATTTT. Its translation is CASSYSPGGFRDTQYF.

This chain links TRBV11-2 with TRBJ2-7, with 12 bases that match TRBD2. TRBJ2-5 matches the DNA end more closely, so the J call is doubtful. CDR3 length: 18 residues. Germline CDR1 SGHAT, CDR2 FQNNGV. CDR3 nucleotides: TGTGCCAGCAGCTCTGGACTAGCGGGGAGTTCTTCCTTGGAGACCCAGTACTTC. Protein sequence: CASSSGLAGSSSLETQYF.

DNA for the CDR3: TGTGCCAGCAGCGTGGTTGGGGATGTGAGCACTGAAGCTTTCTTT. This codes for CASSVVGDVSTEAFF. This chain joins TRBV9 and TRBJ1-1; D is uncertain. Germline V gene sequence: CDR1 SGDLS, CDR2 YYNGEE. The CDR3 runs to 15 residues. V was pared by 2 bases and J by 4 bases, with 15 bases between.

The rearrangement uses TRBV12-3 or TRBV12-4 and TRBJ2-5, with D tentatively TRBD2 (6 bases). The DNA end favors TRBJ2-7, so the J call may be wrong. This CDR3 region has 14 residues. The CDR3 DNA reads TGTGCCAGCAGTAGCCTTCTAGCGAGCTACGAGCAGTACTTC. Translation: CASSSLLASYEQYF.

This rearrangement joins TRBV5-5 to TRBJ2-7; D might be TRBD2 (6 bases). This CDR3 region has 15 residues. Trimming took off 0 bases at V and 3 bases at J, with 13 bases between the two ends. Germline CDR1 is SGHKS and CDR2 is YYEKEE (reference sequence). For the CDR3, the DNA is TGTGCCAGCAGCTTGGGGTCCGAGGGAGGCTACGAGCAGTACTTC. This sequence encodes CASSLGSEGGYEQYF.